The sequence of this T cell receptor beta chain was determined in a study of shared clonotypes between healthy human individuals. Overall study findings and caveats: Non-shared clonotypes were found to have lower generation probabilities than the clonotypes that were shared by all four of the sorted-subset donors.

Nashville, Tennessee was home to all donors, who were Caucasian adults. Across several immunoSEQ plates, the genomic DNA of each subset was split evenly. Study processing details: ImmunoSEQ sequences covered only the junction and lacked quality scores; filtering therefore differed. Sequencing used immunoSEQ multiplex PCR; TCRdb keeps in-frame clones, though not all of them. V, J and clone size derive from that table, while D and trimming were established from the DNA sequence. Among about 990,000 clones, around 78% were seen once, and the ten largest hold roughly 0.65%. In regard to this clone: Its antigen is currently unknown.

J was trimmed by 5 bases and V by 0 bases; bases with no gene match: 5. The CDR3 has 16 amino acids. Germline lookup yields CDR1 LNHNV and CDR2 YYDKDF (reference sequence). Sequenced: memory CD4+ T cells from PBMCs. Subset denoted: CD45RA-negative fraction. The chain combines TRBV15 with TRBJ2-3, with 10 bases identical to TRBD2. The TCR was taken from a man younger than 35 in good health. Some clones in this sample may be carry-over from other donors' samples. For the CDR3, the DNA is TGTGCCACCAGCAGAGATCAGAGGACTAGCGGAGATACGCAGTATTTT. Its protein is CATSRDQRTSGDTQYF.